This section outlines one TCR beta chain sequence together with its context. Its matching antigen is unknown. This specimen belongs to a study of cytomegalovirus exposure and HLA in healthy donors. Study-level points and caveats: Despite most TCR sequences being rare, some public TCRs occurred in many donors.

The repertoire was sequenced with immunoSEQ multiplex PCR; TCRdb's copy has only in-frame clones and lacks some. The sample gives about 150,000 clones, approximately 90% of which show up once; 6.2% is in the top ten. The germline V gene encodes CDR1 MNHEY and CDR2 SVGAGI. V lost 0 bases, J lost 7 bases, and 13 bases lay in between. The CDR3 contains 16 residues. The V gene is TRBV6-5, the J gene TRBJ1-6; TRBD1 might be the D (5 bases). The sequence derives from a woman in her twenties or thirties in good health and CMV-seropositive. Sequences were obtained from PBMCs. The DNA of the CDR3 is TGTGCCAGCAGTTACTCGGGCAGGGAGGTCAATTCACCCCTCCACTTT. It yields the protein CASSYSGREVNSPLHF.